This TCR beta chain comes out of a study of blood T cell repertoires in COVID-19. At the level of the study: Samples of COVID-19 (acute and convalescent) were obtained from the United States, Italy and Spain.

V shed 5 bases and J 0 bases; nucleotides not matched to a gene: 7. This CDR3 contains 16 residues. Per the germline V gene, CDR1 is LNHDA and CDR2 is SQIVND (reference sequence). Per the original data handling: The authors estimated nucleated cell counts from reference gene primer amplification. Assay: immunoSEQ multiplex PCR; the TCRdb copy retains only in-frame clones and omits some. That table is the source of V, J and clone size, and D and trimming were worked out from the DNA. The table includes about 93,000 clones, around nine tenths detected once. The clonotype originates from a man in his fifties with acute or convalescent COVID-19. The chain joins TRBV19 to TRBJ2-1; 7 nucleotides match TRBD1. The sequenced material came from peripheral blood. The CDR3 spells CASSYQGVSSYNEQFF. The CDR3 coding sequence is TGTGCCAGTAGTTATCAGGGGGTCAGCTCCTACAATGAGCAGTTCTTC. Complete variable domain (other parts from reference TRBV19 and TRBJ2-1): DGGITQSPKYLFRKEGQNVTLSCEQNLNHDAMYWYRQDPGQGLRLIYYSQIVNDFQKGDIAEGYSVSREKKESFPLTVTSAQKNPTAFYLCASSYQGVSSYNEQFFGPGTRLTVL.